This TCR beta chain is from a study of beta chain features in type 1 diabetes. Sorted CD4+ subsets: naive, central memory, regulatory, stem cell-like memory (CD45RO/CCR7/CD25/CD127/CD95/CD27 panel). Purity of each sorted population was above 95%. The CDR3 extends over 14 amino acids. The germline gives CDR1 ENHRY, CDR2 SYGVKD. V was pared by 10 bases and J by 7 bases, with 19 bases between. As every portion of the isolated RNA was reverse transcribed, the sequencing read expressed TCRB transcripts. TCRdb's copy holds only in-frame clones and misses some; the assay was immunoSEQ multiplex PCR. Of roughly 290,000 clones listed, 8% are singletons. Overall study findings and caveats: Researchers caution that PCR might favor shorter templates, equally among patients and controls.

As to this clone: As yet, its antigen is unknown.

The sample comprised central memory CD4+ T cells from blood. The source is a woman under 30 in good health. The chain recombines TRBV10-3 with TRBJ2-2, with D maybe TRBD2 (6 bases). The CDR3 region has the DNA TGTGCCACCCGCCCAATGAGTAGCGGCGGGGAGCTGTTTTTT. Translated: CATRPMSSGGELFF.